A selection of T cell receptor beta chains follows, all from one sample in a study of blood T cells in healthy people across ages. TCRdb reprocessed the 5' RACE reads via MiXCR and lists one record per CDR3 protein. This repertoire shows approximately 600,000 distinct CDR3 sequences, under 65% found once; its top ten account for 35% to 40%. The source material was blood. The source is a man in his sixties in good health. The CDR3 runs from the conserved cysteine through the conserved F or W. D genes are given only for firm matches. Clone size, where shown, is once, few, many, or a class for clones that have expanded.

size	D	V	J	DNA	CDR3
.	TRBD2	TRBV5-5	TRBJ2-1	TGTGCCAGCAGCTCCAGACTAGCGGGGGGTCCTAGCTCCTACAATGAGCAGTTCTTC	CASSSRLAGGPSSYNEQFF
.	TRBD2	TRBV7-2	TRBJ2-7	TGTGCCAGCAGCTTATCGACCGGGAGGGACTACGAGCAGTACTTC	CASSLSTGRDYEQYF
.	.	TRBV2	TRBJ2-1	TGTGCCAGCCTTAGGGGCCCCAATGAGCAGTTCTTC	CASLRGPNEQFF
.	TRBD1	TRBV5-1	TRBJ1-4	TGTGCCAGCAGCCCGGGACAGGGGGGTGAAAAACTGTTTTTT	CASSPGQGGEKLFF
.	TRBD2	TRBV29-1	TRBJ2-5	TGCAGCATTGATACTAGCGAGGGTGAGACCCAGTACTTC	CSIDTSEGETQYF
.	.	TRBV18	TRBJ2-1	TGTGCCAGCTCACCACCGGGGCACAATGAGCAGTTCTTC	CASSPPGHNEQFF
.	.	TRBV7-8	TRBJ1-2	TGTGCCAGCAGCCCGTCGCGTGAGGCTGGCTACACCTTC	CASSPSREAGYTF
few	.	TRBV3-1	TRBJ1-2	TGTGCCAGCAGCCAAGATTCCCAGCAAGTTGGCTACACCTTC	CASSQDSQQVGYTF
.	TRBD2	TRBV2	TRBJ2-5	TGTGCCAGCGCCTCCACTAGCGGGGTGGAGACCCAGTACTTC	CASASTSGVETQYF
.	.	TRBV7-8	TRBJ2-4	TGTGCCAGCAGCTTAGACGGAGGTGGCGGGCCGCCCAGAAACATTCAGTACTTC	CASSLDGGGGPPRNIQYF
few	.	TRBV7-8	TRBJ2-5	TGTGCCAGCAGCTTAATGGCGGCGGCTAGCTTCGGGGCCCAGTACTTC	CASSLMAAASFGAQYF
.	.	TRBV12-3/TRBV12-4	TRBJ1-2	TGTGCCAGTCATTTAGGGGCCGGGGGGCTCTATGGCTACACCTTC	CASHLGAGGLYGYTF
.	TRBD2	TRBV29-1	TRBJ2-1	TGCAGCGGGGCGGGGGGGCGGTGGAATGAGCAGTTCTTC	CSGAGGRWNEQFF
.	.	TRBV7-2	TRBJ1-5	TGTGCCAGCAGCTTAAGGCTGAGGCAGCCCCAGCATTTT	CASSLRLRQPQHF
.	.	TRBV29-1	TRBJ1-4	TGCAGCGTTGTAAAGAATGAAAAACTGTTTTTT	CSVVKNEKLFF
few	TRBD2	TRBV20-1	TRBJ2-7	TGCAGTGCTAGAGATCAACGGGGGGGGCACTACGAGCAGTACTTC	CSARDQRGGHYEQYF
.	.	TRBV15	TRBJ2-2	TGTGCCACCAGCAGAGATCTCGGCTGCACCGGGGAGCTGTTTTTT	CATSRDLGCTGELFF
.	.	TRBV4-1	TRBJ2-7	TGCGCCAGCAGCGGTACAGGTACAACCGACGAGCAGTACTTC	CASSGTGTTDEQYF
once	.	TRBV29-1	TRBJ1-2	TGCAGCGTTGAATTCGGCTATGGCTACACCTTC	CSVEFGYGYTF
.	.	TRBV15	TRBJ1-2	TGTGCCACCAGCAGAGATTACAACCAATATGGCTACACCTTC	CATSRDYNQYGYTF
.	.	TRBV5-1	TRBJ2-7	TGCGCCAGCAGCTTCGGGGCCGACTCCTACGAGCAGTACTTC	CASSFGADSYEQYF
few	.	TRBV12-3/TRBV12-4	TRBJ1-6	TGTGCCAGCAGCCCTGGGGGTCTGTCACCCCTCCACTTT	CASSPGGLSPLHF
few	TRBD2	TRBV29-1	TRBJ2-1	TGCAGCGTTGAAGATCTGAACGGGGGGGGTTACAATGAGCAGTTCTTC	CSVEDLNGGGYNEQFF
.	.	TRBV20-1	TRBJ2-5	TGCAGTGCTTATATAACGAGCGCCCGGGAGACCCAGTACTTC	CSAYITSARETQYF
.	TRBD1	TRBV6-2/TRBV6-3	TRBJ2-5	TGTGCCAGCAGTCCACAGGGGATCATCCAAGAGACCCAGTACTTC	CASSPQGIIQETQYF
few	TRBD2	TRBV27	TRBJ2-1	TGTGCCAGCAGTTTTCTCGGGGGGAGCTACAATGAGCAGTTCTTC	CASSFLGGSYNEQFF
.	.	TRBV28	TRBJ2-5	TGTGCCAGCAGTTCCGCGGGTACCCATCAAGAGACCCAGTACTTC	CASSSAGTHQETQYF
.	.	TRBV11-2	TRBJ2-1	TGTGCCAGCAGCTTAGCCCGCGGGCAGGGACCCTACAATGAGCAGTTCTTC	CASSLARGQGPYNEQFF
once	TRBD1	TRBV6-1	TRBJ2-1	TGTGCCAGCAGATCCCCCGGACAGGGATATGGTGGTGAGCAGTTCTTC	CASRSPGQGYGGEQFF
.	.	TRBV5-1	TRBJ2-1	TGCGCCAGCAGCTTGAGTTCAGGGGCCAATGAGCAGTTCTTC	CASSLSSGANEQFF
few	.	TRBV29-1	TRBJ2-7	TGCAGCGTGGAAGGCAGGGGCCCTTACGAGCAGTACTTC	CSVEGRGPYEQYF
.	.	TRBV9	TRBJ1-1	TGTGCCAGCAGCCCTCATGGGACCAACACTGAAGCTTTCTTT	CASSPHGTNTEAFF
.	TRBD2	TRBV5-1	TRBJ2-7	TGCGCCAGCAGCTTGAGTCCGGCTAGCGGGGGGAATGAGCAGTACTTC	CASSLSPASGGNEQYF
few	TRBD2	TRBV7-2	TRBJ2-3	TGTGCCAGCAGCTCGGGACTAGCGGGACCCACAGATACGCAGTATTTT	CASSSGLAGPTDTQYF
.	TRBD2	TRBV11-2	TRBJ2-7	TGTGCCAGCAGCCTAAGCGGGAAACTTTACGAGCAGTACTTC	CASSLSGKLYEQYF
few	.	TRBV20-1	TRBJ1-6	TGCAGTGCGGTCGGGCCTTATAATTCACCCCTCCACTTT	CSAVGPYNSPLHF
.	.	TRBV7-2	TRBJ1-1	TGTGCCAGCAGCCCTTACGAGGGGAGGGCTTTCTTT	CASSPYEGRAFF
.	TRBD2	TRBV6-5	TRBJ2-4	TGTGCCAGCAAAAGACTAGCGGGGGTCTACACAGATACGCAGTACTTC	CASKRLAGVYTDTQYF
.	TRBD1	TRBV6-4	TRBJ2-3	TGTGCCAGCAGTGACTCAGGGGGCGCGGTCACAGATACGCAGTATTTT	CASSDSGGAVTDTQYF
many	.	TRBV20-1	TRBJ2-1	TGCAGTGCTAGCTACGTGGGACCTGGGGATGAGCAGTTCTTC	CSASYVGPGDEQFF
few	TRBD2	TRBV20-1	TRBJ2-7	TGCAGTGCCAAAGGGCCTAGCGGCTATTACGAGCAGTACTTC	CSAKGPSGYYEQYF
few	.	TRBV5-1	TRBJ2-7	TGCGCCAGCAACGAGGACAGATATGGCTACGAGCAGTACTTC	CASNEDRYGYEQYF
.	.	TRBV4-1	TRBJ2-3	TGCGCCAGCAGCCAAGTGTTTGGGGCGGGGGCGTACACAGATACGCAGTATTTT	CASSQVFGAGAYTDTQYF
few	.	TRBV20-1	TRBJ2-7	TGCAGTGCCAGCCGTCAGGGGCGGACGATACGCTACGAGCAGTACTTC	CSASRQGRTIRYEQYF
few	TRBD1	TRBV2	TRBJ2-5	TGTGCCAGCATTACGGACAGGGTGAGAGAGACCCAGTACTTC	CASITDRVRETQYF
.	TRBD1	TRBV29-1	TRBJ1-5	TGCAGCGCTGGGGGAGGGGGCGGTCAGCCCCAGCATTTT	CSAGGGGGQPQHF
.	.	TRBV5-8	TRBJ2-3	TGTGCCAGCAGCTTGGCTGGGGGCTATAGCACAGATACGCAGTATTTT	CASSLAGGYSTDTQYF
.	.	TRBV5-1	TRBJ1-1	TGCGCCAGCAGCGGAACGACAGGAGCGAACACTGAAGCTTTCTTT	CASSGTTGANTEAFF
.	TRBD2	TRBV29-1	TRBJ2-3	TGCAGCGCCTCAGCGGGGACGGATACGCAGTATTTT	CSASAGTDTQYF
few	.	TRBV2	TRBJ1-2	TGTGCCAGCAGTGCGGGGGGCTATGGCTACACCTTC	CASSAGGYGYTF